This TCR beta chain emerged from a study of HIV-infected children after antiretroviral therapy interruption. Background on the study: EBV and CMV exposure was recorded in most children. Notes on the study in general: The Gini coefficient of naive CD4+ repertoires rose, returning to baseline by 3 years.

This clonotype was detected many times. Its target is not known. Unmatched junction bases numbered 4, after V lost 4 bases and J lost 3 bases. The CDR3 sequence is 14 residues long. Germline V CDR1 and CDR2: ENHRY, SYGVKD. The treatment is: PENTA 11 planned treatment interruption arm or continuous ART arm. A 3' RACE protocol on RNA, with unique molecular identifiers, produced the TCR library. TCRdb passed the 3' RACE reads through MiXCR, listing each CDR3 protein once. This table has some 15,000 distinct CDR3 sequences, around 3.7% appearing once. This receptor was identified in a child between 2 and 17 years old with HIV. Source: CD45RA+ CD4+ T cells from PBMCs, taken from a donor given antiretroviral therapy, either interrupted or continuous. Noted subset: naive CD4+ CD45RA+ CD45RO- T cells. The chain joins TRBV10-3 to TRBJ2-7; 9 bases match TRBD1. The CDR3 sequence is CAISGTGEIYEQYF. CDR3 nucleotides: TGTGCCATCAGTGGGACAGGGGAAATCTACGAGCAGTACTTC.